Shown below are 10 T cell receptor beta chains from a single sample sequenced in a study of OX40 agonist ivuxolimab in advanced cancers. The protocol used for the library was the immunoSEQ multiplex PCR assay. Here the immuneACCESS table is served through TCRdb, limited to in-frame sequences with V and J called. Missing clones are a known gap in these copies; in checked studies unresolved V genes cover under half, and the rest lacks a known reason. This sample lists fewer than 60,000 clones; 75% to 90% were detected once. The ten top clones hold around 0.7% of the sample. This specimen was CD4+ or CD8+ T cells sorted from blood, taken in a trial of the OX40 agonist ivuxolimab. The receptors were sampled from an adult with an advanced solid tumor such as melanoma, head and neck, liver or kidney cancer.

The chain recombines TRBV19 with TRBJ1-5, with 7 bases that match TRBD1. Germline CDR1 and CDR2: LNHDA and SQIVND (reference sequence). With V trimmed by 5 bases and J by 1 base, 2 bases remained unmatched. The CDR3 runs 14 residues. The CDR3 reads CASSAQGSNQPQHF. The CDR3 region has the DNA TGTGCCAGTAGTGCACAGGGGAGCAATCAGCCCCAGCATTTT.

This clone came up once. The chain couples TRBV6-5 to TRBJ1-1; TRBD1 is a possible D gene (6 bases). The CDR3 sequence is 15 residues long. Looked up from germline, CDR1 is MNHEY and CDR2 is SVGAGI. V dropped 5 bases and J dropped 4 bases, with 17 bases sitting between them. The DNA for the CDR3 is TGTGCCAGCAGTAGAGACAGGTTGGGGAGCACTGAAGCTTTCTTT. Its protein is CASSRDRLGSTEAFF.

The J gene is TRBJ2-5, the V gene TRBV2; D is possibly TRBD2 (7 bases). The germline CDR1 and CDR2 sequences are SNHLY and FYNNEI. CDR3 length: 13 amino acids. V was pared by 7 bases and J by 5 bases, with 14 bases between. CDR3 sequence (DNA): TGTGCCAGCACGGCCGGGGGGCTGGAGACCCAGTACTTC. It translates to CASTAGGLETQYF. Full variable domain (rest looked up from reference TRBV2 and TRBJ2-5): EPEVTQTPSHQVTQMGQEVILRCVPISNHLYFYWYRQILGQKVEFLVSFYNNEISEKSEIFDDQFSVERPDGSNFTLKIRSTKLEDSAMYFCASTAGGLETQYFGPGTRLLVL.

CDR3 in DNA: TGTGCCAGCAGCGTAGGACAGTCTCTCATCGGGGAGCTGTTTTTT. This gives the protein CASSVGQSLIGELFF. The chain joins TRBV9 to TRBJ2-2; D is possibly TRBD1 (5 bases). The V gene's germline CDR1 is SGDLS and CDR2 YYNGEE. Trimming left V 0 bases short and J 7 bases short, with 13 bases between. CDR3 length equals 15 residues.

J is TRBJ2-5 and V is TRBV2; no clear D gene. The CDR3 totals 11 residues. Germline CDR1 is SNHLY and CDR2 is FYNNEI. The ends were cut back, 7 bases at V and 5 bases at J, with 8 bases in the middle. The CDR3: CASTGQETQYF. CDR3 DNA: TGTGCCAGCACCGGGCAGGAGACCCAGTACTTC.

The CDR3 loop is CASSPLRAGPGTGDTEAFF. The DNA for the CDR3 is TGTGCCAGCTCACCCCTTAGGGCGGGGCCCGGGACAGGGGACACTGAAGCTTTCTTT. The chain has TRBV18 and TRBJ1-1; TRBD1 matches 10 bases. CDR1 is KGHSH and CDR2 is LQKENI in the germline V gene. The CDR3 length is 19 residues. The junction had 16 bases not matched to a gene; V was cut back by 3 bases and J by 3 bases.

This sequence joins TRBV5-1 and TRBJ2-4; D is tentatively TRBD1 or TRBD2 (5 bases each). The CDR3 loop spans 16 amino acids. Germline V CDR1 and CDR2: SGHRS, YFSETQ. With 0 bases removed from V and 3 bases from J, the gap between germline ends came to 13 bases. The CDR3 DNA reads as TGCGCCAGCAGCTTGGCCCAAACTGGGGGCAAAAACATTCAGTACTTC. It translates to CASSLAQTGGKNIQYF.

With respect to this clone: The CDR3 does not end in the conserved phenylalanine or tryptophan, so this is likely a read error. The chain has TRBV10-1 and TRBJ1-6; 9 bases are a match to TRBD1. Germline lookup yields CDR1 WNHNN and CDR2 SYGVQD (reference sequence). The CDR3 runs to 17 residues. The J segment lost 13 bases and the V segment lost 0 bases, leaving 13 bases of the junction unmatched. The CDR3 DNA is TGCGCCAGCAGTGAGTCCGTGCCGGGACAGGGCCCCGGGCCCCTCCACCTT. Translating gives CASSESVPGQGPGPLHL.

This rearrangement joins TRBV7-8 to TRBJ2-7; TRBD2 aligns across 7 bases. The CDR3 has 14 residues. The ends lost 5 bases at V and 3 bases at J; junction bases unmatched: 7. Germline CDR1 reads SGHVS; CDR2 reads FQNEAQ. CDR3 nucleotides: TGTGCCAGCAGCCGAGCCGGACTAGTCTACGAGCAGTACTTC. This codes for CASSRAGLVYEQYF.

This rearrangement joins TRBV7-2 to TRBJ2-1; 8 bases are shared with TRBD2. This CDR3 has 11 residues. In germline, CDR1 is SGHTA, CDR2 FQGNSA. The CDR3 region is CSSGFYNEQFF. The CDR3 coding sequence is TGTTCTAGCGGGTTCTACAATGAGCAGTTCTTC.